These 23 T cell receptor beta chains share one sample of origin, sequenced in a study of T cells after yellow fever vaccination. One entry per CDR3 protein results from TCRdb running MiXCR on the 5' RACE reads. The table has 500,000 to 650,000 distinct CDR3 sequences, about a sixth seen once. The sequencing used PBMCs, collected around 5 days after the first yellow fever vaccination. Source of these receptors: a man younger than 30 who received the YFV17D yellow fever vaccine.

This sequence joins TRBV10-2 and TRBJ2-7; perhaps TRBD1 as D (5 bases). With 4 bases removed from V and 3 bases from J, the gap between germline ends came to 10 bases. The CDR3 is 13 amino acids. Germline V lookup: CDR1 WSHSY, CDR2 SAAADI. In DNA form, the CDR3 reads TGCGCCAGCAGTGGGGGCTACAACTACGAGCAGTACGTC. It translates to CASSGGYNYEQYV.

Only a few counts were recorded for this clonotype. The J gene is TRBJ2-2, the V gene TRBV18, with TRBD1 identical over 9 bases. The CDR3 runs 16 residues. Trimming removed 3 bases from V and 1 base from J; junction bases left unmatched: 3. The germline CDR1 and CDR2 sequences are KGHSH and LQKENI. The CDR3 DNA reads TGTGCCAGCTCACCCTGGGACAGGGAGAACACCGGGGAGCTGTTTTTT. Protein product: CASSPWDRENTGELFF.

This sequence joins TRBV7-9 and TRBJ1-5, with D unresolved. The CDR3 covers 15 residues. The V end lost 5 bases, the J end lost 3 bases, and 14 bases lay between the germline ends. Germline lookup yields CDR1 SEHNR and CDR2 FQNEAQ (reference sequence). CDR3 nucleotide sequence: TGTGCCAGCAGCCCAATTGGCGGCTCCAATCAGCCCCAGCATTTT. It specifies CASSPIGGSNQPQHF. Drawing the rest from reference TRBV7-9 and TRBJ1-5, the complete variable domain is DTGVSQNPRHKITKRGQNVTFRCDPISEHNRLYWYRQTLGQGPEFLTYFQNEAQLEKSRLLSDRFSAERPKGSFSTLEIQRTEQGDSAMYLCASSPIGGSNQPQHFGDGTRLSIL.

Remarks on this clonotype: Sequence at one end of the junction differs from germline and may be a read error. The gene calls are TRBV20-1 and TRBJ1-2, with unresolved D. Germline loops: CDR1 DFQATT, CDR2 SNEGSKA (reference sequence). This CDR3 has 11 amino acids. As DNA, the CDR3 is TGCAGTGCCGACCGGGCTTATGGCTACGCCTTC. Protein product: CSADRAYGYAF.

The chain couples TRBV20-1 to TRBJ1-6; TRBD1 might be the D (6 bases). Germline V gives CDR1 DFQATT, CDR2 SNEGSKA (reference sequence). CDR3 length: 13 residues. V gave up 2 bases and J gave up 8 bases, with 10 bases separating them. CDR3 sequence (DNA): TGCAGTGCTAGACGGGGGGCAGATTCACCCCTCCACTTT. Its translation is CSARRGADSPLHF.

The chain is built from TRBV28 and TRBJ2-6; the D gene is possibly TRBD2 (6 bases). Germline V CDR1 and CDR2: MDHEN, SYDVKM. This CDR3 spans 19 amino acids. The V end was cut by 1 base, the J end by 0 bases, with 16 bases between. CDR3: CASSLFGRSRGSGANVLTF. CDR3 bases: TGTGCCAGCAGTTTATTTGGGCGGTCGCGGGGCTCTGGGGCCAACGTCCTGACTTTC.

This clonotype appeared many times. This chain joins TRBV27 and TRBJ2-6; no definite D call. Trimming removed 4 bases from V and 8 bases from J, with 12 bases in between. Per the germline V gene, CDR1 is MNHEY and CDR2 is SMNVEV (reference sequence). CDR3 length: 14 residues. The CDR3 protein is CASSSPGPPNVLTF. CDR3 nucleotides: TGTGCCAGCAGTTCGCCCGGCCCACCCAACGTCCTGACTTTC.

V and J are TRBV7-3 and TRBJ2-5; TRBD1 might be the D (7 bases). The CDR3 totals 14 residues. The germline V and J ends were trimmed by 5 bases and 5 bases, with 15 bases remaining between them. In germline, CDR1 is SGHTA, CDR2 FQGTGA. CDR3 sequence: CASSHTGAGETQYF. CDR3 sequence (DNA): TGTGCCAGCAGCCATACAGGGGCGGGGGAGACCCAGTACTTC.

V gene TRBV7-6 combines with J gene TRBJ2-3, with 9 nucleotides matching TRBD1. The CDR3 has 14 amino acids. The germline V gene encodes CDR1 SGHVS and CDR2 FNYEAQ. With V trimmed by 3 bases and J by 4 bases, 2 bases remained unmatched. CDR3 coding DNA: TGTGCCAGCAGCTTCGGGACAGGGTCAGATACGCAGTATTTT. Its translation: CASSFGTGSDTQYF.

This clonotype has only a few counts. The gene calls are TRBV20-1 and TRBJ2-1, with D perhaps TRBD1 or TRBD2 (5 bases each). Trimming removed 6 bases at V and 8 bases at J, with 14 bases between. The CDR3 has 12 residues. In germline, CDR1 is DFQATT, CDR2 SNEGSKA (reference sequence). The CDR3 sequence is CSATRGWDEQFF. The DNA of the CDR3 is TGCAGTGCAACTAGGGGTTGGGATGAGCAGTTCTTC.

The chain carries TRBV24-1 and TRBJ1-1; D remains unclear. The V end was cut by 3 bases, the J end by 1 base, with 5 bases between. The CDR3 contains 13 residues. In germline, CDR1 is KGHDR, CDR2 SFDVKD. The CDR3: CATSDPGNTEAFF. In DNA form, the CDR3 reads TGTGCCACCAGTGATCCGGGGAACACTGAAGCTTTCTTT.

This clonotype was seen only a few times. This rearrangement joins TRBV5-1 to TRBJ2-1, with 9 nucleotides matching TRBD1. This CDR3 comprises 18 residues. Trimming took 1 base from V and 0 from J; bases not matched to a gene: 8. Germline V gives CDR1 SGHRS, CDR2 YFSETQ. CDR3 loop: CASSLPRTGESSYNEQFF. DNA for the CDR3: TGCGCCAGCAGCTTGCCGAGGACAGGGGAAAGCTCCTACAATGAGCAGTTCTTC.

As to this clonotype: Because it lacks the conserved phenylalanine or tryptophan at the end, this CDR3 is likely a read error. The chain has TRBV2 and TRBJ1-1; 11 bases are a match to TRBD1. V lost 7 bases to trimming and J lost 1 base; unmatched junction nucleotides: 5. Germline CDR1 reads SNHLY; CDR2 reads FYNNEI. The CDR3 is 15 residues long. The CDR3 protein is CASTDRGLTNTEAFC. DNA of the CDR3: TGTGCCAGCACGGACAGGGGGCTCACGAACACTGAAGCTTTCTGT.

This clonotype was picked up a small number of times. This sequence joins TRBV20-1 and TRBJ2-7, with 8 bases aligning to TRBD1. Germline V gene sequence: CDR1 DFQATT, CDR2 SNEGSKA (reference sequence). The CDR3 totals 13 residues. V was pared by 1 base and J by 3 bases, with 2 bases of the junction left unmatched. The CDR3 DNA reads TGCAGTGCTAGAGCCACAGGGGGCTACGAGCAGTACGTC. Protein: CSARATGGYEQYV.

This clonotype was counted only a few times. The junction shows a germline mismatch at one end, possibly a read error. J is TRBJ1-5 and V is TRBV29-1; perhaps TRBD1 as D (5 bases). This CDR3 has 15 residues. CDR1 is SQVTM and CDR2 is ANQGSEA in the germline V gene. The CDR3 sequence is CSVQEGLSSLEPQHF. The DNA of the CDR3 is TGCAGCGTTCAAGAGGGGCTCTCATCTTTGGAGCCCCAGCATTTT.

The chain carries TRBV7-4 and TRBJ1-3; D remains ambiguous. Per germline, CDR1 SGHVT and CDR2 SQSDAQ. V dropped 2 bases and J dropped 4 bases, with 15 bases sitting between them. The CDR3 loop spans 16 amino acids. CDR3 amino acids: CASSLFPAFSGNTIYF. As DNA, the CDR3 is TGTGCCAGCAGCTTATTTCCCGCCTTCTCGGGAAACACCATATATTTT.

DNA of the CDR3: TGTGCCAGCCTTTATTGGTCTGGGGGCTACACCTTC. Encoded protein: CASLYWSGGYTF. V and J are TRBV2 and TRBJ1-2, with no clear D. This CDR3 contains 12 residues. The germline CDR1 and CDR2 sequences are SNHLY and FYNNEI. V was trimmed by 8 bases and J by 8 bases, leaving 15 bases between them.

The rearrangement joins TRBV20-1 to TRBJ2-3, with a possible D match to TRBD2 (6 bases). The CDR3 contains 9 residues. Per germline, CDR1 DFQATT and CDR2 SNEGSKA (reference sequence). The CDR3 sequence: CRAEGTQYF. CDR3 sequence (DNA): TGCAGGGCGGAGGGGACGCAGTATTTT.

This clonotype was seen only a few times. The chain combines TRBV7-6 with TRBJ2-1; no clear D gene. This CDR3 is built from 17 residues. Germline V lookup: CDR1 SGHVS, CDR2 FNYEAQ. V dropped 4 bases and J dropped 0 bases, with 16 bases sitting between them. The CDR3, as DNA: TGTGCCAGCAGCTCGGCGGTCGACATGAGCTCCTACAATGAGCAGTTCTTC. It is translated as CASSSAVDMSSYNEQFF.

The table lists this clonotype with many counts. The chain uses TRBV2 and TRBJ1-1, with D uncertain. This CDR3 is 13 amino acids long. Trimming pared 3 bases from V and 1 base from J, leaving 6 bases between. The V gene's germline CDR1 is SNHLY and CDR2 FYNNEI. The CDR3 is CASSDRPNTEAFF. For the CDR3, the DNA is TGTGCCAGCAGTGACAGACCGAACACTGAAGCTTTCTTT.

This clonotype was seen only a few times. The chain combines TRBV9 with TRBJ2-7; a possible D gene is TRBD1 (6 bases). V lost 0 bases and J lost 5, with 15 bases in between. Looked up from germline, CDR1 is SGDLS and CDR2 is YYNGEE. This CDR3 is built from 15 residues. CDR3 residues: CASSVDQGKSNEQYV. DNA for the CDR3: TGTGCCAGCAGCGTAGACCAGGGGAAGAGCAACGAGCAGTACGTC.

This clonotype was found a few times. This chain connects TRBV6-5 to TRBJ2-5, with a tentative D call TRBD2 (7 bases). V lost 4 bases to trimming and J lost 4 bases, with 19 bases between them. The CDR3 loop spans 16 amino acids. The germline gives CDR1 MNHEY, CDR2 SVGAGI. The CDR3 region has the DNA TGTGCCAGCAGTTCCCTCGAACGGGGGGCTGGAGAGACCCAGTACTTC. It yields the protein CASSSLERGAGETQYF.

This clonotype was counted at least ten times. This chain links TRBV7-6 with TRBJ2-3; D is ambiguous. V lost 2 bases to trimming and J lost 7 bases, with 7 bases between them. CDR1 is SGHVS and CDR2 is FNYEAQ in the germline V gene. The length of the CDR3 is 12 residues. CDR3 sequence reads: CASSLWRNTQYF. Here the CDR3 DNA reads TGTGCCAGCAGCTTATGGAGAAATACGCAGTATTTT.